Listed here are 28 T cell receptor beta chains from one sample, sequenced in a study of blood T cell repertoires in COVID-19. Some clones are missing from TCRdb's copy, which holds only in-frame ones; the method was immunoSEQ multiplex PCR. Among about 150,000 clones listed, around 84% were seen once. Sequencing was performed on peripheral blood. These TCRs come from a human donor in a cohort sampled during active COVID-19.

This sequence joins TRBV2 and TRBJ2-7; D gene ambiguous. Trimming removed 3 bases at V and 4 bases at J, with 4 bases between. The CDR3 contains 11 residues. Germline V CDR1 and CDR2: SNHLY, FYNNEI. The CDR3 coding sequence is TGTGCCAGCAGTGACCCTTACGAGCAGTACTTC. Protein: CASSDPYEQYF. Based on the CDR3 plus reference TRBV2 and TRBJ2-7, the full variable domain is EPEVTQTPSHQVTQMGQEVILRCVPISNHLYFYWYRQILGQKVEFLVSFYNNEISEKSEIFDDQFSVERPDGSNFTLKIRSTKLEDSAMYFCASSDPYEQYFGPGTRLTVT.

The chain couples TRBV7-8 to TRBJ1-6; TRBD1 agrees at 8 bases. This CDR3 has 15 residues. The ends lost 5 bases at V and 9 bases at J; junction bases unmatched: 9. Germline assignment: CDR1 SGHVS and CDR2 FQNEAQ. For the CDR3, the DNA is TGTGCCAGCAGCCCGGGGACAGGTCCTTCTTCACCCCTCCACTTT. Its protein product is CASSPGTGPSSPLHF. Combining the CDR3 with reference TRBV7-8 and TRBJ1-6 gives the whole variable domain GAGVSQSPRYKVAKRGQDVALRCDPISGHVSLFWYQQALGQGPEFLTYFQNEAQLDKSGLPSDRFFAERPEGSVSTLKIQRTQQEDSAVYLCASSPGTGPSSPLHFGNGTRLTVT.

This clone showed up just once. This CDR3 reads CASSRQQTSGGADTQYF. CDR3 nucleotide sequence: TGTGCCAGTAGTCGACAACAGACTAGCGGGGGCGCGGATACGCAGTATTTT. The rearrangement joins TRBV19 to TRBJ2-3, with 12 bases matching TRBD2. Germline V gene data show CDR1 as LNHDA and CDR2 as SQIVND (reference sequence). J lost 6 bases, V lost 5 bases, and 12 bases had no gene match. The CDR3 totals 17 residues.

V is TRBV9 and J is TRBJ1-1; 8 bases agree with TRBD1. This CDR3 region has 14 residues. Trimming removed 3 bases from V and 1 base from J; junction bases left unmatched: 2. The germline gives CDR1 SGDLS, CDR2 YYNGEE. For the CDR3, the DNA is TGTGCCAGCAGCGCTGGGACAGGGAACACTGAAGCTTTCTTT. Translated, it gives CASSAGTGNTEAFF.

The chain is built from TRBV5-4 and TRBJ2-7, with 7 bases that match TRBD1. The CDR3 runs 13 residues. The V segment lost 2 bases and the J segment 7 bases; nucleotides outside the gene matches: 6. Germline V gene lookup returns CDR1 SGHNT and CDR2 YYREEE (reference sequence). The CDR3 loop reads CASSFSQGKEQYF. The CDR3 DNA reads as TGTGCCAGCAGCTTCTCACAGGGGAAAGAGCAGTACTTC.

The CDR3 nucleotides are TGTGCCAGCTCCCAGGGCGGGACAGAAAATAATTCACCCCTCCACTTT. Translating gives CASSQGGTENNSPLHF. V is TRBV18 and J is TRBJ1-6; 7 bases align to TRBD1. Trimming cost V 6 bases and J 5 bases; bases outside gene matches: 10. Germline values: CDR1 KGHSH, CDR2 LQKENI. This CDR3 spans 16 amino acids.

This chain joins TRBV4-2 and TRBJ2-3; D may be TRBD2 (5 bases). Germline assignment: CDR1 LGHNA and CDR2 YNFKEQ. Trimming took off 4 bases at V and 7 bases at J, with 15 bases between the two ends. The CDR3 runs to 14 residues. The CDR3 is CASSLQLEKNTQYF. The CDR3 nucleotides read TGTGCCAGCAGCCTTCAACTAGAAAAGAATACGCAGTATTTT.

The V and J genes are TRBV6-5 and TRBJ1-1; 7 bases are shared with TRBD1. V lost 6 bases, J lost 8 bases, and 3 bases stayed unmatched. Germline CDR1 is MNHEY and CDR2 is SVGAGI. The CDR3 spans 11 residues. The CDR3 DNA reads TGTGCCAGCAGGCTACAGGGGGAAGCTTTCTTT. This codes for CASRLQGEAFF.

The rearrangement uses TRBV5-1 and TRBJ1-4; D perhaps matches TRBD1 (5 bases). Germline V gives CDR1 SGHRS, CDR2 YFSETQ. This CDR3 is 16 amino acids long. Trimming pared 3 bases from V and 5 bases from J, leaving 17 bases between. Here the CDR3 DNA reads TGCGCCAGCAGCTCGGAGGGGTGGAGGATGAATGAAAAACTGTTTTTT. It specifies CASSSEGWRMNEKLFF.

The chain recombines TRBV6-2 or TRBV6-3 with TRBJ2-7, with a tentative D call TRBD1 (7 bases). The CDR3 is made up of 14 amino acids. Trimming removed 5 bases from V and 4 bases from J, with 15 bases in between. Germline assignment: CDR1 MNHEY and CDR2 SVGEGT. In nucleotides, the CDR3 is TGTGCCAGCAGTCCCTCGACAGGGAGGTACGAGCAGTACTTC. This translates into CASSPSTGRYEQYF.

The J gene is TRBJ1-3, the V gene TRBV7-8, with D perhaps TRBD1 (6 bases). V was trimmed by 5 bases and J by 5 bases, leaving 13 bases between them. Germline lookup yields CDR1 SGHVS and CDR2 FQNEAQ. This CDR3 has 14 amino acids. CDR3 coding DNA: TGTGCCAGCAGCGTCCAACGGGACAGAAACACCATATATTTT. Translation gives CASSVQRDRNTIYF.

The CDR3 loop reads CASSVDLGSAEAFF. DNA for the CDR3: TGTGCCAGCAGCGTAGATCTGGGCTCCGCTGAAGCTTTCTTT. This chain links TRBV9 with TRBJ1-1; D gene unclear. Germline V gives CDR1 SGDLS, CDR2 YYNGEE. V lost 0 bases, J lost 6 bases, and 12 bases lay in between. The CDR3 has 14 amino acids.

The chain uses TRBV11-3 and TRBJ2-7, with a weak D call TRBD2 (5 bases). CDR1 and CDR2 (germline): SGHNT, YENEEA. CDR3 length: 13 amino acids. V lost 1 base and J lost 2, with 6 bases in between. The CDR3 DNA sequence: TGTGCCAGCAGCTTAGCCGGGACCTACGAGCAGTACTTC. It encodes CASSLAGTYEQYF.

The chain couples TRBV11-3 to TRBJ1-3; unclear D gene. Trimming pared 5 bases from V and 0 bases from J, leaving 11 bases between. The CDR3 covers 15 residues. Germline V lookup: CDR1 SGHNT, CDR2 YENEEA. The CDR3 spells CASSPSGSSGNTIYF. The CDR3, as DNA: TGTGCCAGCAGCCCGAGTGGGAGCTCTGGAAACACCATATATTTT.

This chain connects TRBV7-9 to TRBJ1-6; D gene uncertain. The CDR3 contains 13 residues. Looked up from germline, CDR1 is SEHNR and CDR2 is FQNEAQ (reference sequence). The V end lost 5 bases, the J end lost 10 bases, and 12 bases lay between the germline ends. The CDR3 is CASSLTSESPLHF. The CDR3 bases are TGTGCCAGCAGCCTCACAAGCGAGTCACCCCTCCACTTT.

The chain joins TRBV6-1 to TRBJ2-7, with D possibly being TRBD1 (5 bases). The CDR3 runs to 16 residues. Germline-derived CDR1 and CDR2 are MNHNS and SASEGT. The V gene lost 1 base and the J gene lost 4 bases, with 17 bases spanning the gap. CDR3 DNA sequence: TGTGCCAGCAGTGAAGTAGCCACAGGCCTACAGTACGAGCAGTACTTC. This translates into CASSEVATGLQYEQYF.

The table lists this clone with a few counts. This sequence joins TRBV10-1 and TRBJ1-2, with a possible D match to TRBD1 (6 bases). The germline gives CDR1 WNHNN, CDR2 SYGVQD (reference sequence). V gave up 6 bases and J gave up 0 bases, with 11 bases separating them. The CDR3 consists of 14 residues. Here the CDR3 reads CASSPGHTNYGYTF. The DNA of the CDR3 is TGCGCCAGCAGCCCGGGACATACTAACTATGGCTACACCTTC.

The V and J genes are TRBV7-9 and TRBJ1-3; no firm D call. The CDR3 loop spans 13 amino acids. The germline V and J ends were trimmed by 5 bases and 4 bases, with 9 bases remaining between them. The V gene's germline CDR1 is SEHNR and CDR2 FQNEAQ (reference sequence). The CDR3 coding sequence is TGTGCCAGCAGCATTAGAGTGGGAAACACCATATATTTT. Translating gives CASSIRVGNTIYF.

The gene calls are TRBV4-3 and TRBJ1-1; D gene unclear. Germline V gene sequence: CDR1 LGHNA, CDR2 YSLEER. CDR3 size: 16 residues. V was clipped by 0 bases and J by 1 base, with 12 bases between them. The CDR3 reads CASSQDLGGWNTEAFF. CDR3 in DNA: TGCGCCAGCAGCCAAGATCTGGGAGGCTGGAACACTGAAGCTTTCTTT.

Remarks on this clone: The junction departs from germline at one end; a sequencing error may be responsible. The V call is TRBV7-7, the J call TRBJ2-1; TRBD1 matches 8 bases. This CDR3 is 13 amino acids long. The V gene's germline CDR1 is SSHAT and CDR2 FNYEAQ (reference sequence). CDR3 loop: CASSEQGANEQFF. The CDR3 DNA sequence: TGTGCTAGCAGCGAGCAGGGGGCCAATGAGCAGTTCTTC.

The count of this clone is one. The rearrangement joins TRBV12-3 or TRBV12-4 to TRBJ2-2, with D possibly being TRBD2 (5 bases). V was cut by 6 bases and J by 8 bases, with 10 bases left in between. This CDR3 is built from 12 residues. The DNA for the CDR3 is TGTGCCAGCAGCTACTGGAGGGGGGAGCTGTTTTTT. The encoded protein is CASSYWRGELFF.

The chain joins TRBV2 to TRBJ2-7, with D maybe TRBD2 (5 bases). The CDR3 totals 12 residues. The ends were cut back, 6 bases at V and 2 bases at J, with 8 bases in the middle. From germline, CDR1 is SNHLY and CDR2 FYNNEI. CDR3 sequence (DNA): TGTGCCAGCAGCCTCGGGACCTACGAGCAGTACTTC. Its protein is CASSLGTYEQYF.

The V and J genes are TRBV7-8 and TRBJ1-2; D is ambiguous. The CDR3 sequence is 13 residues long. V gave up 3 bases and J gave up 8 bases, with 13 bases separating them. Germline V gene data show CDR1 as SGHVS and CDR2 as FQNEAQ. CDR3 sequence (DNA): TGTGCCAGCAGCTTTAGTCGGGAAAAAGGCTACACCTTC. Translating it yields CASSFSREKGYTF.

The chain combines TRBV15 with TRBJ2-4; 10 bases match TRBD2. V gave up 2 bases and J gave up 3 bases; unmatched junction bases: 10. The CDR3 is made up of 18 amino acids. Germline V lookup: CDR1 LNHNV, CDR2 YYDKDF (reference sequence). Written as DNA, the CDR3 is TGTGCCACCAGCAGAAACCCAGCGGCTAGCGGGGGCAAAAACATTCAGTACTTC. This gives the protein CATSRNPAASGGKNIQYF.

The chain uses TRBV29-1 and TRBJ2-3; D remains ambiguous. This CDR3 spans 14 amino acids. CDR1 and CDR2 from the germline V gene are SQVTM and ANQGSEA. V lost 3 bases to trimming and J lost 2 bases, with 12 bases between them. CDR3 DNA: TGCAGCGTTGACCGGTCTTATCACACAGATACGCAGTATTTT. Translating gives CSVDRSYHTDTQYF.

The V call is TRBV29-1, the J call TRBJ2-1, with TRBD1 matching over 9 bases. The CDR3 is made up of 12 amino acids. Trimming at V came to 7 bases and at J to 7 bases, leaving 5 bases not matched to a gene. Per the germline V gene, CDR1 is SQVTM and CDR2 is ANQGSEA. This CDR3 is CSARQGGNEQFF. CDR3 in DNA: TGCAGCGCCAGACAGGGGGGGAATGAGCAGTTCTTC.

The gene calls are TRBV7-2 and TRBJ1-2; D may be TRBD1 (5 bases). The length of the CDR3 is 15 residues. V was cut by 5 bases and J by 2 bases, with 15 bases left in between. CDR1 and CDR2 (germline): SGHTA, FQGNSA. This CDR3 reads CASSPDSPRNYGYTF. CDR3 nucleotide sequence: TGTGCCAGCAGCCCCGACAGTCCACGCAACTATGGCTACACCTTC.

J is TRBJ2-5 and V is TRBV4-1; D is perhaps TRBD2 (5 bases). The ends were cut back, 4 bases at V and 3 bases at J, with 12 bases in the middle. CDR3 size: 14 residues. CDR1 is MGHRA, CDR2 YSYEKL, per germline. Written as DNA, the CDR3 is TGCGCCAGCAGCCGAGAGGAGAGGGAAGAGACCCAGTACTTC. This gives the protein CASSREEREETQYF.